This entry concerns a single T cell receptor beta chain. The data originate from a study of blood T cell repertoires in COVID-19. About the research overall: Donors in the United States, Italy and Spain gave samples during acute or convalescent COVID-19. In each case, the material was cDNA or gDNA derived from T cells, B-cell-depleted T cells, or PBMCs.

In the original workflow: How many nucleated cells were present was estimated from reference gene primer amplification. Generated by immunoSEQ multiplex PCR, the TCRdb table keeps only in-frame clones and is missing some. V, J and clone size were drawn from that table, and D and trimming were deduced from the DNA. In the table there are 90,000 to 110,000 clones, approximately 76% of which are singletons. CDR3 length: 11 residues. CDR1 MDHEN and CDR2 SYDVKM come from the germline V gene. Trimming removed 8 bases from V and 7 bases from J, with 11 bases in between. V usage is TRBV28 and J usage is TRBJ1-2, with D possibly being TRBD1 (5 bases). Sequencing input: peripheral blood. The source of this sequence is a woman between 65 and 79 years old with acute or convalescent COVID-19. CDR3 DNA sequence: TGTGCCAGCGGCAGGGTCGGTGGCTACACCTTC. This encodes CASGRVGGYTF.